This is a list of T cell receptor beta chains from one sample in a study of blood T cell repertoires in COVID-19. Assay: immunoSEQ multiplex PCR; the TCRdb copy retains only in-frame clones and omits some. The profile shows over 250,000 clones, roughly 85% of them singletons. The sequencing sample was made of peripheral blood. The receptor set was obtained from a human donor in a cohort sampled during active COVID-19. Both conserved end residues are part of each CDR3. Each record gives: J gene, V gene, D gene, clone size, CDR3 protein, CDR3 DNA. The D gene is left open where the match is weak. Clone size is stated in some rows and not others, as once, few, many or a class when expanded.

TRBJ2-5 TRBV19 TRBD1 . CASSIGDRLAETQYF TGTGCCAGTAGTATTGGGGACAGACTGGCGGAGACCCAGTACTTC
TRBJ2-7 TRBV7-2 . . CASSPTRGPTYEQYF TGTGCCAGCAGCCCCACGAGAGGGCCCACCTACGAGCAGTACTTC
TRBJ1-1 TRBV18 . few CASSQGQMNTEAFF TGTGCCAGCTCCCAGGGGCAGATGAACACTGAAGCTTTCTTT
TRBJ2-5 TRBV2 . . CASKGEPREETQYF TGTGCCAGCAAGGGGGAACCCAGGGAAGAGACCCAGTACTTC
TRBJ1-4 TRBV5-6 . . CASSYRVSTPATNEKLFF TGTGCCAGCAGCTACAGGGTCTCGACGCCTGCAACTAATGAAAAACTGTTTTTT
TRBJ1-1 TRBV18 . . CASSPSPANTEAFF TGTGCCAGCTCACCGAGCCCCGCGAACACTGAAGCTTTCTTT
TRBJ2-1 TRBV18 TRBD1 . CASSPRQGVGDEQFF TGTGCCAGCTCACCAAGGCAGGGGGTAGGGGATGAGCAGTTCTTC
TRBJ2-7 TRBV11-3 . . CASSLLASFLMGQYF TGTGCCAGCAGCTTACTCGCTAGCTTCCTTATGGGGCAGTACTTC
TRBJ2-7 TRBV24-1 TRBD2 . CATSDVGGTGKRYEQYF TGTGCCACCAGTGATGTCGGGGGGACCGGAAAGAGGTACGAGCAGTACTTC
TRBJ2-7 TRBV27 . . CASSLTRRGISTKQYF TGTGCCAGCAGTTTAACTCGCCGCGGGATCTCTACGAAGCAGTACTTC
TRBJ1-5 TRBV28 . . CASSAEDRQPQHF TGTGCCAGCAGTGCCGAGGACAGACAGCCCCAGCATTTT
TRBJ2-7 TRBV27 TRBD1 . CASRLQGTYEQYF TGTGCCAGCAGGTTACAGGGGACCTACGAGCAGTACTTC
TRBJ2-1 TRBV10-3 . many CAISDIRGTLRNNEQFF TGTGCCATCAGTGATATTCGGGGGACCCTCAGGAACAATGAGCAGTTCTTC
TRBJ2-1 TRBV7-2 TRBD2 . CASSPGLAGVGEQFF TGTGCCAGCAGTCCAGGACTAGCGGGAGTAGGTGAGCAGTTCTTC
TRBJ2-5 TRBV7-9 TRBD1 . CASSTGQGIRTQYF TGTGCCAGCAGCACGGGACAGGGGATCAGGACCCAGTACTTC
TRBJ2-1 TRBV20-1 . . CSAGEVEQFF TGCAGTGCGGGAGAAGTGGAGCAGTTCTTC